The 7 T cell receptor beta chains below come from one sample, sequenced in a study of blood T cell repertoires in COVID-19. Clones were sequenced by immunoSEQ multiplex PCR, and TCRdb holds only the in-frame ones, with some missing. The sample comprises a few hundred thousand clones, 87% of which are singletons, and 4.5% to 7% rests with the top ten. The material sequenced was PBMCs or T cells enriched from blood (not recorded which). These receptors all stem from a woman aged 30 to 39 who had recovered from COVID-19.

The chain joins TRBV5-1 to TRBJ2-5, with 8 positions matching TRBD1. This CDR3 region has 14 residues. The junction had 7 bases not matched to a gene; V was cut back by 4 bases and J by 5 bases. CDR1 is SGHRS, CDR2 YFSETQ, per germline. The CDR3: CASSPTTGDETQYF. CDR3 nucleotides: TGCGCCAGCAGCCCGACGACAGGGGACGAGACCCAGTACTTC.

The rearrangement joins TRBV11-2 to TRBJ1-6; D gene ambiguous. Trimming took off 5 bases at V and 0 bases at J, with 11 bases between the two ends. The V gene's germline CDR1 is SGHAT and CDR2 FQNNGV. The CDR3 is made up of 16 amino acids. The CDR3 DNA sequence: TGTGCCAGCAGCCATGAGCCGAGCTCCTATAATTCACCCCTCCACTTT. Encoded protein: CASSHEPSSYNSPLHF.

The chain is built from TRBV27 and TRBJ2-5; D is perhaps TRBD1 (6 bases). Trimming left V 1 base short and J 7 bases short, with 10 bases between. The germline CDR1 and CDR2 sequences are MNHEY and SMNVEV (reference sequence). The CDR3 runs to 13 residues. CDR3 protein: CASSLFPGVTQYF. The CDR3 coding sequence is TGTGCCAGCAGTTTATTTCCAGGGGTGACCCAGTACTTC.

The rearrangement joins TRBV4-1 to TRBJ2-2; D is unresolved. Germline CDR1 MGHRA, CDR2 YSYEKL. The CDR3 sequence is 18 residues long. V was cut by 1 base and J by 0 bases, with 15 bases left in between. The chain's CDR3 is CASSQAVDTNANTGELFF. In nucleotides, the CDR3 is TGCGCCAGCAGCCAAGCCGTCGACACAAACGCGAACACCGGGGAGCTGTTTTTT.

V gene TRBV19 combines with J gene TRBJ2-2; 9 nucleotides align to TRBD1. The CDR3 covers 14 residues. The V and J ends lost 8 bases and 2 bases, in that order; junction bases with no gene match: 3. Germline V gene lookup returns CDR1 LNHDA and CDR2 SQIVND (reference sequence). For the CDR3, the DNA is TGTGCCAGTGAGGGACAGGGAAACACCGGGGAGCTGTTTTTT. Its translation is CASEGQGNTGELFF.

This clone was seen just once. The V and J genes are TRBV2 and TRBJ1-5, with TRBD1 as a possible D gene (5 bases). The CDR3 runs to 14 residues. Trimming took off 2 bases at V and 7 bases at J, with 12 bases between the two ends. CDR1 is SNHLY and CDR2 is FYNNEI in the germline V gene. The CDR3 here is CASSEKGPIQPQHF. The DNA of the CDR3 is TGTGCCAGCAGTGAAAAGGGGCCGATACAGCCCCAGCATTTT.

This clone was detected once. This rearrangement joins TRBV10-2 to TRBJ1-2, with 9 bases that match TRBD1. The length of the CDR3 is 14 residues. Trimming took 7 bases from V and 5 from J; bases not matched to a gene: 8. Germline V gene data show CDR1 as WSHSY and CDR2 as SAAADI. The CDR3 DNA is TGCGCCAGCACATCTACAGGGGGCACTTATGGCTACACCTTC. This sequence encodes CASTSTGGTYGYTF.